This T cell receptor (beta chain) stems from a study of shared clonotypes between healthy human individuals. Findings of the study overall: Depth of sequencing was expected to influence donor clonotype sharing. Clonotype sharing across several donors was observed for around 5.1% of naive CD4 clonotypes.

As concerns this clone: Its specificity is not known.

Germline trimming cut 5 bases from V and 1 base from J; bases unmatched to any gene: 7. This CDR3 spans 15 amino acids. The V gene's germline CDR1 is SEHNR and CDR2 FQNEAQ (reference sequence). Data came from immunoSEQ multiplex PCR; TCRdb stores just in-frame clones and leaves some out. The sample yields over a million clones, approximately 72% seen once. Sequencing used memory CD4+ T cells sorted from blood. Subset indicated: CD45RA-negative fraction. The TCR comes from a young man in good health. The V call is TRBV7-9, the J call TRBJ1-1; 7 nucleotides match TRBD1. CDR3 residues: CASSPTDRANTEAFF. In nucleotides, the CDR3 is TGTGCCAGCAGCCCGACAGACAGGGCGAACACTGAAGCTTTCTTT.